The rows below give T cell receptor beta chains drawn from one sample of a study of a mutant IDH1 vaccine in newly diagnosed glioma. TCRdb keeps only in-frame clones here, not all; method: immunoSEQ multiplex PCR. This sample has 85,000 to 100,000 clones, with around 80% found just once. The sequencing used PBMCs, collected from a glioma patient treated with radiotherapy, temozolomide or both. These TCRs come from a man aged 35 to 55 with glioma. The CDR3 runs from the conserved cysteine through the conserved F or W. A D gene is named only where the DNA matches it firmly. Rows give clone size only sometimes, using once, few, many, or a class for an expanded clone.

d_gene,v_gene,abundance,j_gene,CDR3nt,CDR3aa
-,TRBV19,-,TRBJ2-3,TGTGCCAGTACAGGAAGCACAGATACGCAGTATTTT,CASTGSTDTQYF
-,TRBV6-6,once,TRBJ1-4,TGTGCCAGCACTCACCTTAATGAAAAACTGTTTTTT,CASTHLNEKLFF
-,TRBV14,-,TRBJ2-1,TGTGCCAGCAGCCAACTTGGGTCGAGCTCCTACAATGAGCAGTTCTTC,CASSQLGSSSYNEQFF
TRBD2,TRBV7-9,-,TRBJ2-3,TGTGCCAGCAGCTTAGCGAACCTAGCGGGGATGACAGATACGCAGTATTTT,CASSLANLAGMTDTQYF
-,TRBV7-2,-,TRBJ2-5,TGTGCCAGCAGCTCAGGGGCCACGGAGACCCAGTACTTC,CASSSGATETQYF
TRBD1,TRBV7-9,-,TRBJ1-1,TGTGCCAGCAGCTTCAAACAGGGGGCAATTTCTTTATACACTGAAGCTTTCTTT,CASSFKQGAISLYTEAFF
-,TRBV19,few,TRBJ2-5,TGTGCCAGTAGTATGGGACAAGAGACCCAGTACTTC,CASSMGQETQYF
TRBD1,TRBV27,-,TRBJ2-7,TGTGCCAGCAGTTTGGGACAGTACTACGAGCAGTACTTC,CASSLGQYYEQYF
-,TRBV14,-,TRBJ1-2,TGTGCCAGCAGCCCTTGGACAGCCCCAGCCTATGGCTACACCTTC,CASSPWTAPAYGYTF
TRBD1,TRBV9,-,TRBJ2-7,TGTGCCAGCAGCGTACCTGAGACAGGGGATCACTACGAGCAGTACTTC,CASSVPETGDHYEQYF
TRBD2,TRBV7-2,-,TRBJ2-1,TGTGCCAGCACCCTGATTGCGGGAGGCTCTTACAATGAGCAGTTCTTC,CASTLIAGGSYNEQFF
-,TRBV11-3,-,TRBJ2-3,TGTGCCAGCAGTAAAAGGTCCGGAGCGATGGACGATACGCAGTATTTT,CASSKRSGAMDDTQYF
-,TRBV30,-,TRBJ2-7,TGTGCCTGGAGTGTAGTAGGGAGCGAGCAGTACTTC,CAWSVVGSEQYF
-,TRBV6-6,-,TRBJ1-2,TGTGCCAGCACCCCCTCCTGGGGCTACACCTTC,CASTPSWGYTF
TRBD2,TRBV7-2,once,TRBJ2-7,TGTGCCAGCAGCGACGGGACTAGCGGGATGGTTTGGAGCTCCTACGAGCAGTACTTC,CASSDGTSGMVWSSYEQYF
TRBD1,TRBV7-9,-,TRBJ1-6,TGTGCCAGCAGCCTGGGGACAGGGGGTTCACCCCTCCACTTT,CASSLGTGGSPLHF
TRBD1,TRBV4-3,-,TRBJ2-5,TGCGCCAGCAGCCTAACAGGGGTTCGTGAGACCCAGTACTTC,CASSLTGVRETQYF
TRBD2,TRBV7-9,-,TRBJ2-2,TGTGCCAGCAGCTTAGCGACGGGACTAGCGGACACCGGGGAGCTGTTTTTT,CASSLATGLADTGELFF
-,TRBV27,-,TRBJ1-2,TGTGCCAGCAGCCTCTCCCGGGCCCTGACTCATGGCTACACCTTC,CASSLSRALTHGYTF
-,TRBV7-3,-,TRBJ2-5,TGTGCCAGCAGCTTAACTGGGGGCCAAGAGACCCAGTACTTC,CASSLTGGQETQYF
-,TRBV5-1,-,TRBJ2-5,TGCGCCAGCAGCCCGCGTCTACGGGAGACCCAGTACTTC,CASSPRLRETQYF
-,TRBV10-2,-,TRBJ1-1,TGCGCCAGCAGTGGCAGACGGAACACTGAAGCTTTCTTT,CASSGRRNTEAFF
TRBD1,TRBV2,-,TRBJ1-3,TGTGCCAGCGGGGGGACAGCTGGAAACACCATATATTTT,CASGGTAGNTIYF
-,TRBV9,-,TRBJ2-7,TGTGCCAGCAGCGTAGATTGGGTCTCCTACGAGCAGTACTTC,CASSVDWVSYEQYF
-,TRBV7-2,-,TRBJ2-5,TGTGCCAGCAGCTTAGGAGAGACCCGGTACTTC,CASSLGETRYF
-,TRBV7-2,once,TRBJ2-7,TGTGCCAGCAGCTTAAACTACGGACCCTACGAGCAGTACTTC,CASSLNYGPYEQYF
-,TRBV7-9,few,TRBJ1-3,TGTGCCAGCAGCTTAGTCTCGGGAGTCTCTGGAAACACCATATATTTT,CASSLVSGVSGNTIYF
TRBD1,TRBV29-1,-,TRBJ2-7,TGCAGCGTTGTGGGACAGGGACCCTACGAGCAGTACTTC,CSVVGQGPYEQYF
-,TRBV18,-,TRBJ2-1,TGTGCCAGCTCACCGAGGGCGCCAGGGGTTACTGGGAATGAGCAGTTCTTC,CASSPRAPGVTGNEQFF
-,TRBV6-5,-,TRBJ1-6,TGTGCCAGCAGGCAAGGACGTACAAATTCACCCCTCCACTTT,CASRQGRTNSPLHF
TRBD2,TRBV15,-,TRBJ2-1,TGTGCCACCAGCAGAGCTAGCGGGAGGGCATTATGGGACAATGAGCAGTTCTTC,CATSRASGRALWDNEQFF
TRBD2,TRBV9,-,TRBJ2-1,TGTGCCAGCAGCAGTAGCGGGAGGAAGCTGTTCTTC,CASSSSGRKLFF
-,TRBV7-6,-,TRBJ2-7,TGTGCCAGCAGCTTAGGCGGTTCGGCCCCCTCCTACGAGCAGTACTTC,CASSLGGSAPSYEQYF